Listed below are T cell receptor beta chains from one sample, sequenced in a study of T cells in Graves' hyperthyroidism and ophthalmopathy. One entry per CDR3 protein, called by TCRdb with MiXCR from the multiplex PCR reads. The profile shows about 360,000 distinct CDR3 sequences, less than 15% of them singletons. Sequenced input: blood. The receptors shown here come from a young woman with Graves' hyperthyroidism. Each CDR3 is given without its conserved first and last residue. Size tells how often a clone was seen (once, few, many) or the class of an expanded clone, and some rows leave it out.

J: TRBJ2-5
size: many
V: TRBV4-3
CDR3: ASSQGWGETQY

J: TRBJ2-5
size: many
V: TRBV20-1
CDR3: GAAGTEETQY

J: TRBJ2-1
size: many
V: TRBV6-2/TRBV6-3
CDR3: ASSYRDYEQF

J: TRBJ2-7
size: -
V: TRBV4-1
CDR3: ASSQDPSGRAHEQY

J: TRBJ2-2
size: many
V: TRBV5-1
CDR3: ASRASGDTGELF

J: TRBJ1-5
size: -
V: TRBV19
CDR3: ASSLVGGRGNQPQH

J: TRBJ2-7
size: many
V: TRBV2
CDR3: ASSEGGGPLYEQY

J: TRBJ2-3
size: -
V: TRBV15
CDR3: ATSTESRGKDTQY

J: TRBJ1-2
size: many
V: TRBV11-2
CDR3: ASSLGEQVPNYGYT

J: TRBJ2-2
size: few
V: TRBV28
CDR3: ASSFSGDPTGELF

J: TRBJ2-2
size: many
V: TRBV2
CDR3: ATTRDRVSGGANTGELF

J: TRBJ1-1
size: few
V: TRBV20-1
CDR3: SAPPKNTEAF

J: TRBJ2-3
size: many
V: TRBV5-1
CDR3: ASSPTSGIADTQY

J: TRBJ2-1
size: many
V: TRBV7-2
CDR3: ASRGGRSSYNEQF

J: TRBJ1-2
size: few
V: TRBV7-2
CDR3: ASSLELGPFIHGYT

J: TRBJ2-7
size: many
V: TRBV7-9
CDR3: ASSPSGGTVRVEY

J: TRBJ1-5
size: many
V: TRBV6-1
CDR3: ASGLLNQPQH

J: TRBJ1-2
size: many
V: TRBV6-1
CDR3: ASLYGGEHYGYT

J: TRBJ1-5
size: many
V: TRBV7-8
CDR3: ASSLAAQGDNQPQH

J: TRBJ2-7
size: few
V: TRBV28
CDR3: ASSLGGTGYEQY

J: TRBJ2-5
size: many
V: TRBV2
CDR3: ASTSGGAGETQY

J: TRBJ2-7
size: many
V: TRBV3-1
CDR3: ASSLDDYRGEQY

J: TRBJ1-2
size: -
V: TRBV28
CDR3: ASSFPRDRVYT

J: TRBJ2-7
size: many
V: TRBV20-1
CDR3: SVQVGVISYEQY

J: TRBJ2-5
size: -
V: TRBV20-1
CDR3: SARGGTTQETQY

J: TRBJ1-2
size: many
V: TRBV28
CDR3: ASSLKGYGYT

J: TRBJ2-5
size: -
V: TRBV14
CDR3: ASSQARVLY

J: TRBJ2-5
size: many
V: TRBV2
CDR3: ASSEPRGQETQY

J: TRBJ1-2
size: many
V: TRBV9
CDR3: ASSPDGDYGYT

J: TRBJ2-3
size: few
V: TRBV7-3
CDR3: ASSPRDSPPDTQY

J: TRBJ2-1
size: -
V: TRBV20-1
CDR3: SARVGAGAYNEQF

J: TRBJ2-5
size: many
V: TRBV24-1
CDR3: ATSDIRGSGETQY

J: TRBJ2-1
size: many
V: TRBV7-2
CDR3: ASSPLSGYNEQF

J: TRBJ2-5
size: -
V: TRBV5-4
CDR3: ASSTSGGPKGETQY

J: TRBJ1-1
size: many
V: TRBV7-9
CDR3: ASSLKNPGGWTEAF

J: TRBJ1-2
size: few
V: TRBV7-2
CDR3: ASSLVDGYT

J: TRBJ2-2
size: many
V: TRBV5-8
CDR3: ASSWGPQRGYTGELF

J: TRBJ2-7
size: many
V: TRBV28
CDR3: ASSPRDRPSYEQY

J: TRBJ2-7
size: many
V: TRBV5-6
CDR3: ASSLAGTGPYEQY

J: TRBJ1-5
size: many
V: TRBV15
CDR3: ATSRATQEQPQH

J: TRBJ1-2
size: -
V: TRBV4-1
CDR3: ASSQAMKGMVYGYT

J: TRBJ2-1
size: many
V: TRBV12-3/TRBV12-4
CDR3: ASRGTGFDEQF

J: TRBJ2-3
size: many
V: TRBV10-2
CDR3: ASSESRGQGDTQY

J: TRBJ2-3
size: many
V: TRBV3-1
CDR3: ASGLASTDTQY

J: TRBJ2-3
size: few
V: TRBV7-2
CDR3: ASSEPGHRPDTQY

J: TRBJ2-3
size: many
V: TRBV13
CDR3: ASSLISGDTQY

J: TRBJ1-3
size: few
V: TRBV20-1
CDR3: SAREDSRQSSTIY

J: TRBJ2-7
size: few
V: TRBV15
CDR3: ATSRSPTGGLRYEQY

J: TRBJ2-1
size: -
V: TRBV4-1
CDR3: ASSQDPEGARNEQF

J: TRBJ1-2
size: -
V: TRBV28
CDR3: VSSQDRIAGYT

J: TRBJ2-7
size: -
V: TRBV4-1
CDR3: ASSQDWQVAPSYEQY

J: TRBJ2-1
size: many
V: TRBV7-3
CDR3: ASSSLPGLAPRTVPGNEQF

J: TRBJ1-1
size: many
V: TRBV28
CDR3: ASTKAGETEAF

J: TRBJ1-2
size: -
V: TRBV13
CDR3: ASSDRDTSYGYT

J: TRBJ2-3
size: -
V: TRBV7-2
CDR3: ASSLGGRGTQY